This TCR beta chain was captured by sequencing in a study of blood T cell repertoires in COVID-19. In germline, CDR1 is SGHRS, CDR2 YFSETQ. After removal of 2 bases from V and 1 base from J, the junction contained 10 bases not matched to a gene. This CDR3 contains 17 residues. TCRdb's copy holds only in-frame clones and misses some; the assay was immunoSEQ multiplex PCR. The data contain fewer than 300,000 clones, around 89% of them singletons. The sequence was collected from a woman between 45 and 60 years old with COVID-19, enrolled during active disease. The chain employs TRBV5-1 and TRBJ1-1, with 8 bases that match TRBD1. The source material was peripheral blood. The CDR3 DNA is TGCGCCAGCAGCTTTCGGCCAGGGGGCGAAAGGAACACTGAAGCTTTCTTT. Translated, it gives CASSFRPGGERNTEAFF.